The 29 T cell receptor beta chains below were found in one sample sequenced in a study of human T cells and chemical hapten exposure. Time point indicated: pre-sensitization, week 0. Treatment defined: therapeutic diphenylcyclopropenone sensitization with weekly scalp DPC. TCRdb used MiXCR to reprocess the RACE reads, holding one entry per CDR3 protein. The sample contains about 380,000 distinct CDR3 sequences, 5.1% of which appear only once. The specimen was whole blood, collected in connection with sensitization to the hapten diphenylcyclopropenone (DPC). The origin of the receptors is a woman between 50 and 59 years old with alopecia areata. Some clones in this sample may be carry-over from other donors' samples.

This clonotype showed up just a few times. The chain has TRBV6-5 and TRBJ2-7; 8 bases are shared with TRBD1. Germline V lookup: CDR1 MNHEY, CDR2 SVGAGI. The CDR3 totals 16 residues. V was clipped by 5 bases and J by 4 bases; unmatched bases: 13. The CDR3, as DNA: TGTGCCAGCAGTATCCGACAGGGGCCGAATGAGTACGAGCAGTACTTC. Translated: CASSIRQGPNEYEQYF.

The chain combines TRBV19 with TRBJ2-2; D perhaps matches TRBD1 (6 bases). There are 14 residues in the CDR3. CDR1 LNHDA and CDR2 SQIVND come from the germline V gene (reference sequence). Trimming left V 3 bases short and J 4 bases short, with 9 bases between. The CDR3 spells CASSIAGATGELFF. The CDR3 nucleotides read TGTGCCAGTAGTATCGCAGGGGCCACCGGGGAGCTGTTTTTT.

This clonotype has more than one count but fewer than ten. The V gene is TRBV6-2 or TRBV6-3, the J gene TRBJ2-2; the D is unclear. V gave up 5 bases and J gave up 7 bases, with 8 bases separating them. Germline CDR1 MNHEY, CDR2 SVGEGT. The CDR3 runs 12 residues. The CDR3 region is CASSPRRGELFF. The CDR3 region has the DNA TGTGCCAGCAGTCCCCGCCGCGGGGAGCTGTTTTTT.

In this sample, this clonotype turned up many times. This sequence joins TRBV29-1 and TRBJ2-7; D gene ambiguous. Trimming cost V 4 bases and J 1 base, with 11 bases left between them. CDR1 and CDR2 (germline): SQVTM, ANQGSEA. The CDR3 extends over 13 amino acids. Here the CDR3 reads CSVVRATSYEQYF. The DNA for the CDR3 is TGCAGCGTTGTTCGAGCGACTTCCTACGAGCAGTACTTC.

In this sample, this clonotype turned up many times. The V and J genes are TRBV7-8 and TRBJ2-2, with 7 bases matching TRBD1. This CDR3 spans 14 amino acids. Germline CDR1 is SGHVS and CDR2 is FQNEAQ. The ends lost 8 bases at V and 3 bases at J; junction bases unmatched: 6. This chain's CDR3 is CASENRGDTGELFF. The CDR3 DNA sequence: TGTGCCAGCGAGAACAGGGGAGACACCGGGGAGCTGTTTTTT.

Many counts were recorded for this clonotype. The chain combines TRBV7-8 with TRBJ1-1, with D possibly being TRBD1 (5 bases). From germline, CDR1 is SGHVS and CDR2 FQNEAQ. The CDR3 contains 12 residues. Trimming left V 10 bases short and J 2 bases short, with 11 bases between. The DNA of the CDR3 is TGTGCCACCCGAGACAGTAACACTGAAGCTTTCTTT. Its translation is CATRDSNTEAFF.

The V and J genes are TRBV20-1 and TRBJ1-1, with D possibly TRBD1 on 6 matching bases. This CDR3 region has 14 residues. V lost 6 bases and J 5 bases, leaving 19 bases between the germline ends. Germline CDR1 and CDR2: DFQATT and SNEGSKA (reference sequence). The CDR3 sequence: CSAAGGGQGTEAFF. The CDR3 bases are TGCAGTGCCGCCGGAGGCGGGCAGGGGACTGAAGCTTTCTTT.

The rearrangement uses TRBV4-1 and TRBJ2-3; 8 bases fit TRBD2. Germline V CDR1 and CDR2: MGHRA, YSYEKL. The CDR3 loop spans 17 amino acids. V dropped 1 base and J dropped 2; count of bases not matched to a gene: 8. The chain's CDR3 is CASSQGAGRGATDTQYF. The CDR3 nucleotides read TGCGCCAGCAGCCAAGGGGCCGGGCGGGGGGCCACAGATACGCAGTATTTT.

The rearrangement links TRBV12-3 or TRBV12-4 to TRBJ2-3, with D tentatively TRBD2 (5 bases). This CDR3 is 15 amino acids long. V was cut by 5 bases and J by 0 bases, with 12 bases left in between. The CDR3 sequence is CASSTGGPSTDTQYF. The CDR3 DNA reads TGTGCCAGCAGTACCGGAGGCCCTAGCACAGATACGCAGTATTTT.

This clonotype was counted at least ten times. The chain joins TRBV5-1 to TRBJ1-6; no clear D. This CDR3 has 16 amino acids. V lost 0 bases to trimming and J lost 5 bases, with 12 bases between them. Germline CDR1 and CDR2: SGHRS and YFSETQ. The DNA for the CDR3 is TGCGCCAGCAGCTTGGGAAGGCTAAACGATAATTCACCCCTCCACTTT. Protein product: CASSLGRLNDNSPLHF. The whole variable domain, filled in from reference TRBV5-1 and TRBJ1-6, reads KAGVTQTPRYLIKTRGQQVTLSCSPISGHRSVSWYQQTPGQGLQFLFEYFSETQRNKGNFPGRFSGRQFSNSRSEMNVSTLELGDSALYLCASSLGRLNDNSPLHFGNGTRLTVT.

This clonotype was seen ten or more times. The V gene is TRBV27, the J gene TRBJ2-7; D not certain. This CDR3 comprises 13 residues. V was clipped by 8 bases and J by 6 bases, with 17 bases between them. Germline lookup yields CDR1 MNHEY and CDR2 SMNVEV (reference sequence). The chain's CDR3 is CASGHDETGEQYF. The CDR3, as DNA: TGTGCCAGCGGCCATGACGAGACGGGCGAGCAGTACTTC.

The V and J genes are TRBV29-1 and TRBJ2-3, with TRBD1 matching 8 bases. V lost 7 bases and J lost 3; bases outside the gene matches: 6. The CDR3 sequence is 13 residues long. CDR1 SQVTM and CDR2 ANQGSEA come from the germline V gene. The CDR3 reads CSAGQGLTDTQYF. Here the CDR3 DNA reads TGCAGCGCTGGACAGGGTTTAACAGATACGCAGTATTTT.

This clonotype has more than one count but fewer than ten. The chain combines TRBV6-6 with TRBJ1-2; D uncertain. This CDR3 has 14 residues. Between the trimmed V and J ends, which lost 2 bases and 0 bases, there was a span of 7 bases. The germline CDR1 and CDR2 sequences are MNHNY and SVGAGI (reference sequence). The CDR3 DNA sequence: TGTGCCAGCAGTTACGACCGGTCTAACTATGGCTACACCTTC. Amino acid sequence: CASSYDRSNYGYTF.

This clonotype was found many times. The chain combines TRBV11-2 with TRBJ2-1; the D is unclear. Germline values: CDR1 SGHAT, CDR2 FQNNGV. The germline V and J ends were trimmed by 1 base and 1 base, with 8 bases remaining between them. The CDR3 sequence is 15 residues long. The CDR3: CASSLAPRSYNEQFF. The DNA for the CDR3 is TGTGCCAGCAGCTTAGCCCCGCGGTCCTACAATGAGCAGTTCTTC.

The chain links TRBV24-1 to TRBJ2-7; possible D gene TRBD2, 5 bases. CDR1 is KGHDR and CDR2 is SFDVKD in the germline V gene. The ends were cut back, 2 bases at V and 7 bases at J, with 8 bases in the middle. The CDR3 runs 12 residues. The CDR3 here is CATSDSGVEQYF. The CDR3, as DNA: TGTGCCACCAGTGATTCCGGGGTTGAGCAGTACTTC.

This clonotype was detected a few times. The gene calls are TRBV29-1 and TRBJ1-4; weak D call: TRBD1 (5 bases). Germline V gene lookup returns CDR1 SQVTM and CDR2 ANQGSEA. CDR3 length equals 12 residues. CDR3 sequence reads: CGGGRNNEKLFF. CDR3 DNA sequence: TGCGGTGGGGGACGCAATAATGAAAAACTGTTTTTT.

This clonotype was recorded many times. This rearrangement joins TRBV28 to TRBJ2-1; TRBD1 matches 9 bases. V lost 5 bases, J lost 4 bases, and 15 bases stayed unmatched. Germline V CDR1 and CDR2: MDHEN, SYDVKM. The CDR3 consists of 18 residues. CDR3 in DNA: TGTGCCAGCAGTCCCGCCGACAGGGGGACTTCCATTTACAATGAGCAGTTCTTC. It is translated as CASSPADRGTSIYNEQFF.

The chain has TRBV25-1 and TRBJ1-6; D unclear. The CDR3 is 11 amino acids. V was cut by 3 bases and J by 12 bases, with 6 bases left in between. Germline V CDR1 and CDR2: MGHDK, SYGVNS. The CDR3 DNA reads as TGTGCCAGCAGTGAGGGTGGACCCCTCCACTTT. This encodes CASSEGGPLHF.

The genes are TRBV5-4 and TRBJ2-5; tentative D call: TRBD2 (5 bases). The germline V gene has CDR1 SGHNT and CDR2 YYREEE (reference sequence). Trimming shortened V by 4 bases and J by 1 base, and 17 bases separated the two germline ends. The CDR3 totals 16 residues. The CDR3: CASSLETRRSQETQYF. CDR3 DNA sequence: TGTGCCAGCAGCCTCGAGACGAGGAGGTCCCAAGAGACCCAGTACTTC. Variable domain in full (rest from reference TRBV5-4 and TRBJ2-5): ETGVTQSPTHLIKTRGQQVTLRCSSQSGHNTVSWYQQALGQGPQFIFQYYREEENGRGNFPPRFSGLQFPNYSSELNVNALELDDSALYLCASSLETRRSQETQYFGPGTRLLVL.

On this clonotype: A much bigger clone sits one base away, suggesting this may be a read error. This chain uses TRBV29-1 with TRBJ1-1; D ambiguous. CDR3 length: 11 residues. The germline V gene has CDR1 SQVTM and CDR2 ANQGSEA. CDR3 coding DNA: TGCAGCGTTGTACGAGACACTGAAACTTTCTTT. Translating gives CSVVRDTETFF.

In this sample, this clonotype turned up a few times. The chain couples TRBV9 to TRBJ2-7; 8 bases are a match to TRBD2. This CDR3 has 20 amino acids. Germline assignment: CDR1 SGDLS and CDR2 YYNGEE. J was trimmed by 6 bases and V by 0 bases; bases with no gene match: 23. The CDR3 coding sequence is TGTGCCAGCAGCGTAGTAGTCCGGATGAAAGCGGGAGACCCCCGGGCCGAGCAGTACTTC. This sequence encodes CASSVVVRMKAGDPRAEQYF. The whole variable domain, filled in from reference TRBV9 and TRBJ2-7, reads DSGVTQTPKHLITATGQRVTLRCSPRSGDLSVYWYQQSLDQGLQFLIQYYNGEERAKGNILERFSAQQFPDLHSELNLSSLELGDSALYFCASSVVVRMKAGDPRAEQYFGPGTRLTVT.

In this sample, this clonotype turned up many times. J is TRBJ2-1 and V is TRBV6-2 or TRBV6-3; D uncertain. Germline V gene sequence: CDR1 MNHEY, CDR2 SVGEGT. V lost 6 bases and J lost 8, with 5 bases in between. The CDR3 covers 10 residues. CDR3 loop: CASRDHEQFF. The CDR3 DNA reads TGTGCCAGCAGAGATCATGAGCAGTTCTTC.

This clonotype was detected a few times. The chain recombines TRBV7-6 with TRBJ1-1, with no clear D. Germline V gene sequence: CDR1 SGHVS, CDR2 FNYEAQ. With 5 bases removed from V and 1 base from J, the gap between germline ends came to 14 bases. CDR3 length: 15 residues. The CDR3 loop reads CASSQNFPWNTEAFF. CDR3 DNA sequence: TGTGCCAGCAGCCAAAACTTTCCCTGGAACACTGAAGCTTTCTTT.

This clonotype appeared many times. The J gene is TRBJ1-2, the V gene TRBV6-2 or TRBV6-3, with a possible D match to TRBD1 (5 bases). CDR3 length: 13 amino acids. Trimming shortened V by 4 bases and J by 3 bases, and 9 bases separated the two germline ends. The germline V gene encodes CDR1 MNHEY and CDR2 SVGEGT. This chain's CDR3 is CASSSLGDYGYTF. In DNA form, the CDR3 reads TGTGCCAGCAGTTCATTGGGGGACTATGGCTACACCTTC.

This clonotype was observed many times. The DNA for the CDR3 is TGTGCCACCAGCTGGGACAGAAATCAGCCCCAGCATTTT. Translating gives CATSWDRNQPQHF. The V call is TRBV6-5, the J call TRBJ1-5; 7 bases match TRBD1. The length of the CDR3 is 13 residues. Trimming cost V 10 bases and J 4 bases; bases outside gene matches: 7. Germline lookup yields CDR1 MNHEY and CDR2 SVGAGI.

The rearrangement links TRBV25-1 to TRBJ2-1, with D tentatively TRBD2 (5 bases). This CDR3 has 14 residues. CDR1 and CDR2 from the germline V gene are MGHDK and SYGVNS. V lost 4 bases, J lost 4 bases, and 11 bases lay in between. DNA of the CDR3: TGTGCCAGCAGTGCCGGACTGTTATACAATGAGCAGTTCTTC. Translating gives CASSAGLLYNEQFF.

This clonotype was picked up a small number of times. This chain links TRBV29-1 with TRBJ1-2; D not certain. The V gene lost 0 bases and the J gene lost 4 bases, with 3 bases spanning the gap. Germline assignment: CDR1 SQVTM and CDR2 ANQGSEA. The CDR3 is made up of 11 amino acids. This CDR3 is CSVEDLYGYTF. CDR3 nucleotide sequence: TGCAGCGTTGAAGATCTCTATGGCTACACCTTC.

The V call is TRBV20-1, the J call TRBJ2-1; 8 nucleotides agree with TRBD2. Germline V gene sequence: CDR1 DFQATT, CDR2 SNEGSKA (reference sequence). The CDR3 has 15 residues. J lost 8 bases, V lost 3 bases, and 12 bases had no gene match. The CDR3 loop reads CSARNFRGAGDEQFF. CDR3 nucleotide sequence: TGCAGTGCTAGGAATTTTAGGGGAGCGGGAGATGAGCAGTTCTTC.

This clonotype has a handful of counts. V and J are TRBV10-3 and TRBJ1-6, with TRBD1 as a possible D gene (6 bases). Germline assignment: CDR1 ENHRY and CDR2 SYGVKD. The V end lost 2 bases, the J end lost 3 bases, and 11 bases lay between the germline ends. The CDR3 has 16 residues. The CDR3, as DNA: TGTGCCATCAGTGAGAAGGGGACACACTATAATTCACCCCTCCACTTT. Translation: CAISEKGTHYNSPLHF.